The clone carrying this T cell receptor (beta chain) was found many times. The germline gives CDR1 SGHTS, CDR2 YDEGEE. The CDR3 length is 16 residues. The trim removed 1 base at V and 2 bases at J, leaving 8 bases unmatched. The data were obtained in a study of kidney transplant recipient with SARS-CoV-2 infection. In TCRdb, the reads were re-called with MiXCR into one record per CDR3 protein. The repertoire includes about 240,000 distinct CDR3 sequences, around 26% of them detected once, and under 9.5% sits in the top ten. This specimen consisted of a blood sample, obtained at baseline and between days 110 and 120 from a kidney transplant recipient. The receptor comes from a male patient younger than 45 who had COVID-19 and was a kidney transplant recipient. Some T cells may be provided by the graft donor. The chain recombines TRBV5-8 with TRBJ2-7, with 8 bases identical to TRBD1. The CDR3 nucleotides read TGTGCCAGCAGCTTGCACAGGGGGTACCTCACCTACGAGCAGTACGTC. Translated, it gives CASSLHRGYLTYEQYV.